This T cell receptor beta chain comes out of a study of a mutant IDH1 vaccine in newly diagnosed glioma. The overall study: Once 4-6 weeks had passed after radiotherapy alone, vaccination started, or it started with temozolomide cycles.

Here immunoSEQ multiplex PCR was the method, and the copy in TCRdb shows in-frame clones only, minus some. The profile shows tens of thousands of clones, roughly 80% of them singletons. From germline, CDR1 is MNHEY and CDR2 SVGAGI. CDR3 size: 14 residues. The germline V and J ends were trimmed by 2 bases and 0 bases, with 8 bases remaining between them. Stated time point: week 11, during vaccination. Each dose delivered 300 ug of mutant IDH1 20-mer peptide subcutaneously with imiquimod. Worth noting for this clone: Its antigen is still unknown.

This clonotype was sampled from a woman aged 18 to 35 with glioma. The material was PBMCs, obtained from a glioma patient whose treatment included an IDH1 peptide vaccine. This rearrangement joins TRBV6-5 to TRBJ2-7; D might be TRBD2 (5 bases). CDR3 DNA sequence: TGTGCCAGCAGTTACGGGCGGGCCTCCTACGAGCAGTACTTC. Protein: CASSYGRASYEQYF.